The 3 T cell receptor beta chains below were found in one sample sequenced in a study of regulatory T cells in long-lasting Graves disease. Both iRepertoire HTBI primers and Arm-PCR of CDR3 regions were used to build the TCR beta libraries. One entry per CDR3 protein, called by TCRdb with MiXCR from the multiplex PCR reads. The sample lists about 540,000 distinct CDR3 sequences; approximately 12% were seen once. Stated time point: newly diagnosed GD, antithyroid drugs for less than 3 months. PBMCs were the source of the RNA used for TCR sequencing. These data are also associated with another study on T cells in Graves' hyperthyroidism and ophthalmopathy.

The sequencing used peripheral blood mononuclear cells (PBMCs), collected at new diagnosis, from a patient treated with antithyroid drugs. These receptors all stem from a man younger than 45 with Graves disease.

This clonotype was seen at least ten times. The chain joins TRBV20-1 to TRBJ2-7; D ambiguous. The CDR3 totals 15 residues. Trimming cost V 3 bases and J 2 bases, with 17 bases left between them. The germline V gene has CDR1 DFQATT and CDR2 SNEGSKA (reference sequence). CDR3 region: CSAREPGAATYEQYF. CDR3 in DNA: TGCAGTGCTAGGGAGCCGGGCGCAGCAACCTACGAGCAGTACTTC.

At least ten counts were recorded for this clonotype. The rearrangement links TRBV19 to TRBJ1-5; D not resolved. Germline values: CDR1 LNHDA, CDR2 SQIVND (reference sequence). This CDR3 contains 16 residues. V lost 7 bases to trimming and J lost 1 base, with 17 bases between them. For the CDR3, the DNA is TGTGCCAGTACTCGGGCCCCCCACGGCAGCAATCAGCCCCAGCATTTT. This sequence encodes CASTRAPHGSNQPQHF.

This clonotype has ten or more counts. The chain couples TRBV11-2 to TRBJ2-1; 9 bases agree with TRBD1. Germline values: CDR1 SGHAT, CDR2 FQNNGV. With V trimmed by 5 bases and J by 2 bases, 4 bases remained unmatched. This CDR3 has 15 amino acids. The CDR3 bases are TGTGCCAGCAGCAAAAGACAGGGGGCCTACAATGAGCAGTTCTTC. Its protein is CASSKRQGAYNEQFF.